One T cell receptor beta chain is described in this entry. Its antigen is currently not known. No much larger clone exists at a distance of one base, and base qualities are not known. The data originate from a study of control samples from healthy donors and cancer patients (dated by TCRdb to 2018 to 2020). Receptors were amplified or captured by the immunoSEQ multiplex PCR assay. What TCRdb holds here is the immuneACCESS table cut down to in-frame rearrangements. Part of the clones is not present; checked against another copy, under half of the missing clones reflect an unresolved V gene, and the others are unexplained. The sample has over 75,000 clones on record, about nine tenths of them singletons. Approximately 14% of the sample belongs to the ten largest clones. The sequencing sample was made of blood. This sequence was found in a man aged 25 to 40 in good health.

The nucleotides read TGTGCCAGCAGTTACCGGGGGCTAGCCAAAAACATTCAGTACTTC. Its product reads: CASSYRGLAKNIQYF. The rearranged segments are TRBV27 and TRBJ2-4, with the D gene possibly TRBD1 or TRBD2, each one fitting 6 bases. Relative to germline, V is 4 bases shorter and J is 0 bases shorter, with 10 bases between their ends. The cysteine opens and the phenylalanine closes a CDR3 of 15 amino acids. Only CDR3 DNA remains: 45 bases, in frame from the first base. CDR1 and CDR2, looked up from the germline V gene (reference sequence), are MNHEY and SMNVEV.